The present TCR beta chain was sequenced within a study of cytomegalovirus exposure and HLA in healthy donors. Findings and limits, study-wide: Subsequent analysis showed first-cohort TCR clusters tending to co-occur in 120 or so validation repertoires. Most sequenced TCRs were rare (though some public TCRs occurred in many donors). Cytomegalovirus association was listed for roughly 160 TCR beta chains.

This clone was counted a single time. Its antigen is as yet unknown. Profiling relied on immunoSEQ multiplex PCR, and the TCRdb table lists in-frame clones only, not all of them. This table holds about 140,000 clones, 80% to 90% found once. The donors were in the approximately 120-subject validation cohort, distinct from the 666-subject first cohort. Sample: PBMCs. The receptor's source is a woman aged 30 to 39 in good health and CMV-seronegative.

This CDR3 is CASSLGTLNSPLHF. The CDR3 DNA reads as TGTGCCAGCAGCTTAGGTACATTAAATTCACCCCTCCACTTT. The gene calls are TRBV7-2 and TRBJ1-6; no clear D. Per germline, CDR1 SGHTA and CDR2 FQGNSA. The CDR3 has 14 residues. V was pared by 1 base and J by 7 bases, with 8 bases between.